The clone carrying this T cell receptor beta chain has a count of ten or more. Antigen specificity is unknown. The sample is drawn from a study of T cells in Graves' hyperthyroidism and ophthalmopathy. The hyperthyroidism patients had all been newly diagnosed, and their disease duration was under 2 months. Their ages ranged from 18 to 65 years. From RNA transcripts, TCR beta CDR3 regions were amplified. HTBI primers were the set used in a first-round RT-PCR of the TCR CDR3. TCRdb ran MiXCR on the multiplex PCR reads and lists one entry per CDR3 protein. Of more than 500,000 distinct CDR3 sequences listed, roughly 15% were seen once; the top ten hold less than 4.5%. Germline V gene data show CDR1 as MDHEN and CDR2 as SYDVKM. The V end lost 6 bases, the J end lost 2 bases, and 11 bases lay between the germline ends. The CDR3 length is 13 residues. Study-level points and caveats: Ophthalmopathy prediction by the model preceded onset by a median about 6.5 months. Most clonotypes that expanded in the thyroid above 0.001 also showed up in blood.

The clonotype originates from a woman in her 30s with Graves' hyperthyroidism. The chain has TRBV28 and TRBJ2-7; D may match TRBD1 or TRBD2 (5 bases each). The specimen was blood. The CDR3 reads CASRWTGPYEQYF. In nucleotides, the CDR3 is TGTGCCAGCAGGTGGACGGGACCCTACGAGCAGTACTTC.